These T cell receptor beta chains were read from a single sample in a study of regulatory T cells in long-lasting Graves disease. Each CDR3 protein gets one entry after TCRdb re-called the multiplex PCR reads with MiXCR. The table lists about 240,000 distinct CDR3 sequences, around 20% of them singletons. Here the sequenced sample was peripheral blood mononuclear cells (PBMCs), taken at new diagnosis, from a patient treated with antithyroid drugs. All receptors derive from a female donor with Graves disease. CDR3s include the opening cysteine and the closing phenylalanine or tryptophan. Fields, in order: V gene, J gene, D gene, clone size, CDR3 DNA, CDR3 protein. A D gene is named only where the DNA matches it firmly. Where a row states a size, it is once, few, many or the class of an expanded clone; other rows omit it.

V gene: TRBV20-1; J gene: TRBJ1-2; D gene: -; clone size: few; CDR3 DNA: TGCAGTGCCCCACCGATTGGGGGCTATGGCTACACCTTC; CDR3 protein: CSAPPIGGYGYTF
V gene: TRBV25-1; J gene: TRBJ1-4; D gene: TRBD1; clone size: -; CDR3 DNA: TGTGCCAGCAGTGGAGGACAGGGAGCAACTAATGAAAAACTGTTTTTT; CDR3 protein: CASSGGQGATNEKLFF
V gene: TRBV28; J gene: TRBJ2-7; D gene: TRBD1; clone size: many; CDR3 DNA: TGTGCCAGCAGTTTAGGACAGGGGGCAGGCGAGCAGTACTTC; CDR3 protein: CASSLGQGAGEQYF
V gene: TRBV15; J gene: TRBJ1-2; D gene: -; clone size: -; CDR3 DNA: TGTGCCACCAGCAGAGATAAGTCCCCGCGCGGCTACACCTTC; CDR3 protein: CATSRDKSPRGYTF
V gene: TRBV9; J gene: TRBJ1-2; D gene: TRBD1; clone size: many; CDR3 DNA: TGTGCCAGCAGCCCAGGGGGCTTGAGCTACACCTTC; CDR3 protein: CASSPGGLSYTF
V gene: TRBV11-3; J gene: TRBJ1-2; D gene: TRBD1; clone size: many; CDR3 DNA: TGTGCCAGCAGCCTTGGACAGGGGATAGGGTATGGCTACACCTTC; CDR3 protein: CASSLGQGIGYGYTF
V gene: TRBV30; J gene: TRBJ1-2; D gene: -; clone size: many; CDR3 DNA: TGTGCCTGGAGTTTGGGCCCTAACTATGGCTACACCTTC; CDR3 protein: CAWSLGPNYGYTF
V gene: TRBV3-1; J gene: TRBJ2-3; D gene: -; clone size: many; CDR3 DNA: TGTGCCAGCAGATTGACGGAGTCCACAGATACGCAGTATTTT; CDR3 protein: CASRLTESTDTQYF
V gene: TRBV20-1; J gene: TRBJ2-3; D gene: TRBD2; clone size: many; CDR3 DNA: TGCAGTGCTGGACTAGCGGGTCATAGCACAGATACGCAGTATTTT; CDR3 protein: CSAGLAGHSTDTQYF
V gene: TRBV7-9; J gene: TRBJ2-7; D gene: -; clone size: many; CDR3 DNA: TGTGCCAGCAGCTTAGACAACTACGAGCAGTACTTC; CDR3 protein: CASSLDNYEQYF
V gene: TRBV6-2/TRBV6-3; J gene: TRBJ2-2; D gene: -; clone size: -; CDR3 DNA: TGTGCCAGCAGTGGGCGGGAAGCGGGGAACACCGGGGAGCTGTTTTTT; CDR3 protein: CASSGREAGNTGELFF
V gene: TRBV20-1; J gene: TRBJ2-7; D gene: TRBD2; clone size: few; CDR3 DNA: TGCAGTGCCCCCCTGGGCGGACTAGCGGGACGGGAGCAGTACTTC; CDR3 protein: CSAPLGGLAGREQYF
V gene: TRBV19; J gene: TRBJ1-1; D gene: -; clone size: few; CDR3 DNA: TGTGCCAGTAGTATAGGGAGACACCCGAACACTGAAGCTTTCTTT; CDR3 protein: CASSIGRHPNTEAFF
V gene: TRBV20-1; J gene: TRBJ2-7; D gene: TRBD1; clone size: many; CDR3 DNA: TGCAGTGCTAGCACCCGCGGACAGGGATCATCCTACGAGCAGTACTTC; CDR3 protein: CSASTRGQGSSYEQYF
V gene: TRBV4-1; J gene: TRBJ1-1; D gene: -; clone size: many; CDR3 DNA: TGCGCCAGCAGCCAAGTAGGAGGCAAGAACACTGAAGCTTTCTTT; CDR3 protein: CASSQVGGKNTEAFF
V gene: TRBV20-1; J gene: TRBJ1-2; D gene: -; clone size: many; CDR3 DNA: TGCAGTGCTAGGATGTTAGAGGCGCGGTATGGCTACACCTTC; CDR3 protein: CSARMLEARYGYTF
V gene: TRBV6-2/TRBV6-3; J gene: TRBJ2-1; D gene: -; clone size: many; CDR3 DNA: TGTGCCAGCAGTTTTCACCGGACTGGGTATTCCTACAATGAGCAGTTCTTC; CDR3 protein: CASSFHRTGYSYNEQFF
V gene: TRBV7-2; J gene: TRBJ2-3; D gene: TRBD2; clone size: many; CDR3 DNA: TGTGCCAGCAGCAGGGGTCGGGCTAGCGGGGTTACAGATACGCAGTATTTT; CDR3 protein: CASSRGRASGVTDTQYF
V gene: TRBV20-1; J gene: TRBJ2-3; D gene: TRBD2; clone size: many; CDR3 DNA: TGCAGTGCTACTCGGGCGGGGGGTGACACAGATACGCAGTATTTT; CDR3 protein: CSATRAGGDTDTQYF
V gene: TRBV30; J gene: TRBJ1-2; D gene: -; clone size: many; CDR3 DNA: TGTGCCTGGAGGGGGCAGGGGAACTATGGCTACACCTTC; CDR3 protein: CAWRGQGNYGYTF
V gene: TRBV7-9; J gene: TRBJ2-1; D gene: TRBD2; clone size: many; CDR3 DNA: TGTGCCAGCACCCCAGCGGGAGCGTACAATGAGCAGTTCTTC; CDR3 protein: CASTPAGAYNEQFF
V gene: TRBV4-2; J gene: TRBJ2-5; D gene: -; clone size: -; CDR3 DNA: TGTGCCAGCAGCCAGGACAACCTAGGGCCCCAAGAGACCCAGTACTTC; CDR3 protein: CASSQDNLGPQETQYF
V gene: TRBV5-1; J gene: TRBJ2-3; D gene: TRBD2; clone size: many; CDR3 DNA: TGCGCCAGCAGCCAAAGCGGGGGGGCTGGAGATACGCAGTATTTT; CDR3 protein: CASSQSGGAGDTQYF
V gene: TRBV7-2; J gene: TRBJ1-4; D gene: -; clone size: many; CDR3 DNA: TGTGCCACCTCCCAGTGGGCCCCAAATACAGAAAAACTGTTTTTT; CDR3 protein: CATSQWAPNTEKLFF
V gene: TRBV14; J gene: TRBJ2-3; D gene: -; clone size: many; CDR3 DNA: TGTGCCAGCAGCGCAGAGGTCAGAGATACGCAGTATTTT; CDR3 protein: CASSAEVRDTQYF
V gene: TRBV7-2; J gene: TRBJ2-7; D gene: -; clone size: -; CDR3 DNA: TGTGCCAGCAGCTTAGCGAGGTCCATCGCGGCTTACGAGCAGTACTTC; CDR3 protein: CASSLARSIAAYEQYF
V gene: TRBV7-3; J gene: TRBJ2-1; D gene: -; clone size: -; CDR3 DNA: TGTGCCAGCAGCTTAACATTGGAGAATGAGCAGTTCTTC; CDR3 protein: CASSLTLENEQFF
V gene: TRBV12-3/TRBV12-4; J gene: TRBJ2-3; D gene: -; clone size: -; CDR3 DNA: TGTGCCAGCAGTTTGTTTCATACGCAGTATTTT; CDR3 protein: CASSLFHTQYF
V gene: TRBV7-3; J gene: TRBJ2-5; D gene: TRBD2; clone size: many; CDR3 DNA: TGTGCCAGCAGCTTAAGCCTGGGGGGGTCAGAGACCCAGTACTTC; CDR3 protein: CASSLSLGGSETQYF
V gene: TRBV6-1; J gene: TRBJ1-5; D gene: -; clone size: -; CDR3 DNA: TGTGCCACCACGAAAGTTGGTCAGCCCCAGCATTTT; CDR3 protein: CATTKVGQPQHF
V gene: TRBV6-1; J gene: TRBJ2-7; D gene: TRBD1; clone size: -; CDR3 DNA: TGTGCCAGCAGACCCGTATTGGGACAGGGACCGCAGTACTTC; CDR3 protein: CASRPVLGQGPQYF
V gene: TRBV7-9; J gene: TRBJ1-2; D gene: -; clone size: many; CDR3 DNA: TGTGCCAGCAGCCACATGTCCGGGGATGGCTACACCTTC; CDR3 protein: CASSHMSGDGYTF
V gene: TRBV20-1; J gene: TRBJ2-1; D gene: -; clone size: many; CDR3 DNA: TGCAGTGCTCCGCAACTCCAGGGGATCTCTTACAATGAGCAGTTCTTC; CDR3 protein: CSAPQLQGISYNEQFF
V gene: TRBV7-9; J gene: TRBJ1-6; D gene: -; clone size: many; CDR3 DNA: TGTGCCAGCAGCTTGCGCGGGAAGGGGTGGTCACCCCTCCACTTT; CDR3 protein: CASSLRGKGWSPLHF
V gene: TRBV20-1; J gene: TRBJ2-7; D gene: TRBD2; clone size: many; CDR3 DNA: TGCAGTGCTAGACTAGCGGGGGCTTTTAGCGAGCAGTACTTC; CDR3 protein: CSARLAGAFSEQYF
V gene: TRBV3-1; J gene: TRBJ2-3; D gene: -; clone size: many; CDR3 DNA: TGTGCCAGCAGCCCCAGGCTAGGGAACACAGATACGCAGTATTTT; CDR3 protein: CASSPRLGNTDTQYF
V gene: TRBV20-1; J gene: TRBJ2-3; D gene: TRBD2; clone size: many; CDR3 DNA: TGCAGTGCTATCTGGGCGGGGGGGCCGAGGGATACGCAGTATTTT; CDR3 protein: CSAIWAGGPRDTQYF
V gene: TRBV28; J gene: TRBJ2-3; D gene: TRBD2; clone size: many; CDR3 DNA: TGTGCCAGCAGTTTACAGCGGGGAGCTAGCACAGATACGCAGTATTTT; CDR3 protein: CASSLQRGASTDTQYF
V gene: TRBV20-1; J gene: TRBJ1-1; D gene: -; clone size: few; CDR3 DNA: TGCAGTGCTAGTAGCGGCTGGGTTTGGGAATTGAACACTGAAGCTTTCTTT; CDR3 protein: CSASSGWVWELNTEAFF
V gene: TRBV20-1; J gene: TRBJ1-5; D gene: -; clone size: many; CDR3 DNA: TGCAGTGGGAGGGGGGCCAGCAATCAGCCCCAGCATTTT; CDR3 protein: CSGRGASNQPQHF
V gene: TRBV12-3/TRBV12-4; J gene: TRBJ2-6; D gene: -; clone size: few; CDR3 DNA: TGTGCCAGCAGTGGCTCCGGAGGATCCGGGGCCAACGTCCTGACTTTC; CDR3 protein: CASSGSGGSGANVLTF
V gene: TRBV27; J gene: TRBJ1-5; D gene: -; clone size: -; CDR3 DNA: TGTGCCAGCAGACTAACGGGACACCTCAATCAGCCCCAGCATTTT; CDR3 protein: CASRLTGHLNQPQHF
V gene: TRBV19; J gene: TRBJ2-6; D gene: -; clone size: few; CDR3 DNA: TGTGCCAGTAGGTCGAGTAACTCTGGGGCCAACGTCCTGACTTTC; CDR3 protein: CASRSSNSGANVLTF
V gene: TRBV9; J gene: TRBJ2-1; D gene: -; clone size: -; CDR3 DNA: TGTGCCAGCAGCGTAGGGCTAGCTCATGAGCAGTTCTTC; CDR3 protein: CASSVGLAHEQFF
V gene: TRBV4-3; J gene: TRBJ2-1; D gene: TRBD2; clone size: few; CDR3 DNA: TGCGCCAGCAGCCCCAGGACTAGCGGGGACTACAATGAGCAGTTCTTC; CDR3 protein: CASSPRTSGDYNEQFF
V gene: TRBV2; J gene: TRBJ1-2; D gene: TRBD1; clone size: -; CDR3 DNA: TGTGCCAGCAGATACAGGGGCGCCTATGGCTACACCTTC; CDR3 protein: CASRYRGAYGYTF
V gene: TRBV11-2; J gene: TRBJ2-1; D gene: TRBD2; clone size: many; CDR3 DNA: TGTGCCAGCAGCTTAGCCCCCGGGACTAGATATCCCTACAATGAGCAGTTCTTC; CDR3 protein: CASSLAPGTRYPYNEQFF
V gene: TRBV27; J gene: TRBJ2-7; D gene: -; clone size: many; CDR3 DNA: TGTGCCAGCAGTTCTGTCGGGACGAACTACGAGCAGTACTTC; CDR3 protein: CASSSVGTNYEQYF
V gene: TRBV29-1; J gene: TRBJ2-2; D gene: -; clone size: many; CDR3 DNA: TGCAGCGTTGAAACGAGAGCCGGGGAGCTGTTTTTT; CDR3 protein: CSVETRAGELFF
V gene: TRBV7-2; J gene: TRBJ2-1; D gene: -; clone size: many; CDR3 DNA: TGTGCCAGCAGCTTATTCTCCCCGGGTAATGAGCAGTTCTTC; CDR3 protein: CASSLFSPGNEQFF
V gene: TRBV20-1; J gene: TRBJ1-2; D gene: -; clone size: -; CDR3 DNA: TGCAGTGCTAGAGAGAACTACGATTACTATGGCTACACCTTC; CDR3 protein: CSARENYDYYGYTF
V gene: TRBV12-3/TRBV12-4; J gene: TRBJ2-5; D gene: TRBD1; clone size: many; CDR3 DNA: TGTGCCACTCGGGACAGCCAGGAGACCCAGTACTTC; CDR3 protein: CATRDSQETQYF
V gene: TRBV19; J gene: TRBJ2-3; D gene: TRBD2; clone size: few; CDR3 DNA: TGTGCCAGTAGGAAACTAGCGGGGCTTACGCAGTATTTT; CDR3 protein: CASRKLAGLTQYF
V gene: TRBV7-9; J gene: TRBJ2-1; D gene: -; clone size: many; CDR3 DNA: TGTGCCAGCAGCTTAGCGGGGAGTGCCTACAATGAGCAGTTCTTC; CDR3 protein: CASSLAGSAYNEQFF
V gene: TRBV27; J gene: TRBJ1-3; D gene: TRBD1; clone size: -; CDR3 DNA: TGTGCCAGCAGTTTGGACAGGAACTCTGGAAACACCATATATTTT; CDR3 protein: CASSLDRNSGNTIYF
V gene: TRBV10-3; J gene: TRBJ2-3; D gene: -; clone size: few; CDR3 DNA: TGTGCCATCAAACGTGGCACAGATACGCAGTATTTT; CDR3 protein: CAIKRGTDTQYF
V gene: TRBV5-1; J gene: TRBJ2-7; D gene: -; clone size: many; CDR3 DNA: TGCGCCAGCAGCTTGGCCAGTCAGACCTACGAGCAGTACTTC; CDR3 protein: CASSLASQTYEQYF